This is a list of T cell receptor beta chains from one sample in a study of cytomegalovirus exposure and HLA in healthy donors. Generated by immunoSEQ multiplex PCR, the TCRdb table keeps only in-frame clones and is missing some. The table has 35,000 to 40,000 clones, about 72% seen once. Sequencing was done on a sample of PBMCs. The origin of the receptors is a woman aged 25 to 39 in good health and CMV-seropositive. The CDR3 runs from the conserved cysteine through the conserved F or W. The D gene is left open where the match is weak. Size is omitted from some rows. Given values are once, few, many or a class for expanded clones.

TRBJ2-1,.,once,TRBV9,TGTGCCAGCAGCGTAGGACGGGGGGCCAACAATGAGCAGTTCTTC,CASSVGRGANNEQFF
TRBJ1-6,TRBD1,.,TRBV5-1,TGCGCCAGCAGCCTATCACAGGGGGCGGCTTCACCCCTCCACTTT,CASSLSQGAASPLHF
TRBJ2-1,.,.,TRBV11-2,TGTGCCAGCAGCTTAGATGGGGCAAGCTCCTACAATGAGCAGTTCTTC,CASSLDGASSYNEQFF
TRBJ1-1,.,once,TRBV6-6,TGTGCCAGCAGTTACGCGTTCGCTGAAGCTTTCTTT,CASSYAFAEAFF
TRBJ2-1,TRBD2,.,TRBV7-3,TGTGCCAGCAGCTCCTCAGCGGGAGTATACAATGAGCAGTTCTTC,CASSSSAGVYNEQFF
TRBJ1-1,.,.,TRBV10-3,TGTGCCATCAGTGATGGGGGGGGACGGAACACTGAAGCTTTCTTT,CAISDGGGRNTEAFF
TRBJ1-6,.,.,TRBV19,TGTGCCAGTAGTGGCGGAGGGTTGAGGTCACCCCTCCACTTT,CASSGGGLRSPLHF
TRBJ1-4,TRBD1,.,TRBV19,TGTGCCAGTAGTCTTGCGGGACAGACCTTCAATGAAAAACTGTTTTTT,CASSLAGQTFNEKLFF
TRBJ2-5,TRBD2,.,TRBV30,TGTGCCTGGAGCGGGACTAGCGGGGAGACCCAGTACTTC,CAWSGTSGETQYF
TRBJ2-1,.,few,TRBV6-6,TGTGCCAGCAGCTTAGGCAGGGAAAGTGAGCAGTTCTTC,CASSLGRESEQFF
TRBJ1-2,TRBD1,.,TRBV19,TGTGCCAGTAGTATCGCGGGGACAGGGGGAAGCTATGGCTACACCTTC,CASSIAGTGGSYGYTF
TRBJ2-3,.,once,TRBV14,TGTGCCAGCAGCCAAGACAGGGGAAAATCCTACTCAGATACGCAGTATTTT,CASSQDRGKSYSDTQYF
TRBJ2-3,TRBD1,.,TRBV28,TGTGCCAGCAGTTCGACAGGGGGTGGCACAGATACGCAGTATTTT,CASSSTGGGTDTQYF
TRBJ2-1,.,few,TRBV11-2,TGTGCCAGCAGTCCGGACAGCAATGAGCAGTTCTTC,CASSPDSNEQFF
TRBJ1-2,TRBD1,.,TRBV29-1,TGCAGCGTTGGACAGGGAAATGGCTACACCTTC,CSVGQGNGYTF
TRBJ1-4,.,.,TRBV5-6,TGTGCCAGCAGCCCCGGAGAGCCAACTAATGAAAAACTGTTTTTT,CASSPGEPTNEKLFF
TRBJ1-4,.,.,TRBV9,TGTGCCAGCAGCGTAGCTCCTCTGACAGGAGTCGAGTTCGCAAATGAAAAACTGTTTTTT,CASSVAPLTGVEFANEKLFF
TRBJ2-5,.,.,TRBV5-1,TGCGCCAGCAGCTTGGGGGGGGGCTTTGAGACCCAGTACTTC,CASSLGGGFETQYF
TRBJ1-1,.,.,TRBV4-1,TGCGCCAGCAGCTGGCCTACAGGGAACACTGAAGCTTTCTTT,CASSWPTGNTEAFF
TRBJ2-3,.,.,TRBV7-9,TGTTCCAGCAGTCGCGGGACTCCAGGGCAGTATTTT,CSSSRGTPGQYF
TRBJ1-5,.,.,TRBV11-2,TGTGCCAGCAGCTTAGATGCAGGGTGGGTTCAGCCCCAGCATTTT,CASSLDAGWVQPQHF
TRBJ2-2,TRBD1,.,TRBV4-1,TGCGCCAGCAGCTGGACAGGGCGCGCCGGGGAGCTGTTTTTT,CASSWTGRAGELFF
TRBJ2-3,TRBD1,.,TRBV6-5,TGTGCCAGCAGTTTGGACAGGGGAGATACGCAGTATTTT,CASSLDRGDTQYF
TRBJ2-1,.,.,TRBV6-6,TGTGCCAGCAGCGAACTCCGAAACCCCCTCAATGAGCAGTTCTTC,CASSELRNPLNEQFF
TRBJ2-7,TRBD1,once,TRBV19,TGTGCCAGTAGTATGGGGACAGGGGGCCGGCAAAACGAGCAGTACTTC,CASSMGTGGRQNEQYF
TRBJ2-5,TRBD1,.,TRBV27,TGTGCCAGCAGTCGGGGACAGGCTCAAGAGACCCAGTACTTC,CASSRGQAQETQYF
TRBJ2-7,TRBD2,once,TRBV27,TGTGCCAGCAGTCCAGCTTACCAAACTAGCGGGGGGACGTACGAGCAGTACTTC,CASSPAYQTSGGTYEQYF